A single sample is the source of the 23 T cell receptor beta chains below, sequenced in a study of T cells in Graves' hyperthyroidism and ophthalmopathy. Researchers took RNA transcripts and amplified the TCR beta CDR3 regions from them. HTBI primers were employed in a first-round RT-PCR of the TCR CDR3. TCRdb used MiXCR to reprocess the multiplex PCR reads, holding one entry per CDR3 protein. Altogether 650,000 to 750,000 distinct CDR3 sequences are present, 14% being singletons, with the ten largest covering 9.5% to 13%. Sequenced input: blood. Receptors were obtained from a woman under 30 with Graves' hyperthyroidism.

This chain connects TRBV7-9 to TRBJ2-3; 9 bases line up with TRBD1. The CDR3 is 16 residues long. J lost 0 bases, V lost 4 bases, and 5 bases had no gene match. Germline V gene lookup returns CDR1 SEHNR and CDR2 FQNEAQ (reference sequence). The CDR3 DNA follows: TGTGCCAGCAGCTCCCACGGGACAGGGAGCACAGATACGCAGTATTTT. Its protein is CASSSHGTGSTDTQYF. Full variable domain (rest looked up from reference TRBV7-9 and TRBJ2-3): DTGVSQNPRHKITKRGQNVTFRCDPISEHNRLYWYRQTLGQGPEFLTYFQNEAQLEKSRLLSDRFSAERPKGSFSTLEIQRTEQGDSAMYLCASSSHGTGSTDTQYFGPGTRLTVL.

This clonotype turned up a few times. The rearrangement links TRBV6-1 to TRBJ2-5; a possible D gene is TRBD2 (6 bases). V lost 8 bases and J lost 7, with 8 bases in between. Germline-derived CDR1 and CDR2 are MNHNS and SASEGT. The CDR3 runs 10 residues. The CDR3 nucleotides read TGTGCCAGCGCGGGGTGGACCCAGTACTTC. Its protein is CASAGWTQYF.

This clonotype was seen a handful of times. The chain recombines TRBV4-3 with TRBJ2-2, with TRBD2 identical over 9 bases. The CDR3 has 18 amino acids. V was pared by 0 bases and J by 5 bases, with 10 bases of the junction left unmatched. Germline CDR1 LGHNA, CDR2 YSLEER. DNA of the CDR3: TGCGCCAGCAGCCAAGAATTTCCTATGGGACTAGCTACCGGGGAGCTGTTTTTT. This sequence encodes CASSQEFPMGLATGELFF.

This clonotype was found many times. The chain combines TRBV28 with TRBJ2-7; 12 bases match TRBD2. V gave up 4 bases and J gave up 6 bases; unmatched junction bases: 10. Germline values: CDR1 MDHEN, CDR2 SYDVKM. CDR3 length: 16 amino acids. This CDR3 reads CASSSPRTSGKGEQYF. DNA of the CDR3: TGTGCCAGCAGTTCTCCCCGGACTAGCGGGAAAGGCGAGCAGTACTTC.

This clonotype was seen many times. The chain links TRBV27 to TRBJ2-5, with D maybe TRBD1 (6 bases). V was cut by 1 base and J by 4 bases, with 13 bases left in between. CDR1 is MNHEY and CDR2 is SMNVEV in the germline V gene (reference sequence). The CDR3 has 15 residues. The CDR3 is CASSLFAGARETQYF. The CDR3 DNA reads TGTGCCAGCAGTTTATTCGCAGGGGCTAGAGAGACCCAGTACTTC.

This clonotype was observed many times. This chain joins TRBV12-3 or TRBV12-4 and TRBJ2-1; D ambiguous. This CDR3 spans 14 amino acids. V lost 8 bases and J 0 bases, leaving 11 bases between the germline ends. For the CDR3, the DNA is TGTGCCAGCGGGCTTCATAGCTCCTACAATGAGCAGTTCTTC. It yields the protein CASGLHSSYNEQFF.

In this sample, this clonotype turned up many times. CDR3 sequence (DNA): TGTGCCAGCAGAGGCACCAACACAGATACGCAGTATTTT. Its translation is CASRGTNTDTQYF. This chain links TRBV28 with TRBJ2-3; no clear D gene. The CDR3 totals 13 residues. Per the germline V gene, CDR1 is MDHEN and CDR2 is SYDVKM. V was pared by 6 bases and J by 2 bases, with 9 bases between.

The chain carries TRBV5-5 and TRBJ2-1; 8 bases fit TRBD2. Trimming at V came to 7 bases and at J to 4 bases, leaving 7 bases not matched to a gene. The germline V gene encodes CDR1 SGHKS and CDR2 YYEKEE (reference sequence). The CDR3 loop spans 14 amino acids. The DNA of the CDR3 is TGTGCCAGCCAAAGCGGGAGCGCATACAATGAGCAGTTCTTC. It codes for CASQSGSAYNEQFF.

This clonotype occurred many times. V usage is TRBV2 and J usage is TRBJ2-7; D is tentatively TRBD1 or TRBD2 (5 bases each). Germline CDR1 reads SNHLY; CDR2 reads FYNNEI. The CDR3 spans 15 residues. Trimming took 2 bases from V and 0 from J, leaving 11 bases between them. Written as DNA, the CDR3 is TGTGCCAGCAGTGAAACGGGGCAGAGCTCCTACGAGCAGTACTTC. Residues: CASSETGQSSYEQYF.

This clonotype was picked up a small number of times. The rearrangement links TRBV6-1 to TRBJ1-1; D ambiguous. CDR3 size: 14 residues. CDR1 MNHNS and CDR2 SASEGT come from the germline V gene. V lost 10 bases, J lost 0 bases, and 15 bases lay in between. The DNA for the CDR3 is TGTGCCACCGTCGGTTCTCCCTTGAACACTGAAGCTTTCTTT. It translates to CATVGSPLNTEAFF.

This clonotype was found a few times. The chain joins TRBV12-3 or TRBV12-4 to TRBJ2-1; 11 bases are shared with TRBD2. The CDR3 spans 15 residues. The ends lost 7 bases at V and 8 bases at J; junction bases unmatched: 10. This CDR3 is CASKRLAGGQDEQFF. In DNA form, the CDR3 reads TGTGCCAGCAAACGATTAGCGGGAGGGCAGGATGAGCAGTTCTTC.

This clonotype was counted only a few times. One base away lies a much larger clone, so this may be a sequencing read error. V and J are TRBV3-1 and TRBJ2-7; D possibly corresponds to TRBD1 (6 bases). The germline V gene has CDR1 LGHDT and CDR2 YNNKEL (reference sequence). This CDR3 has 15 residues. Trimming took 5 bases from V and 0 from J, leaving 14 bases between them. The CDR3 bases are TGTGCCAGCAGCTCCGAGACAGGTTACTCCTACGAGCAGTACTTC. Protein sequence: CASSSETGYSYEQYF.

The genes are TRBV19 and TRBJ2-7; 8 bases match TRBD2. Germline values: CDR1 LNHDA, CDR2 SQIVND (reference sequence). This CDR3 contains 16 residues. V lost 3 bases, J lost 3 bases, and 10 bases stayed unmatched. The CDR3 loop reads CASSIGGGLEVYEQYF. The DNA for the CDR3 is TGTGCCAGTAGTATCGGTGGGGGACTAGAGGTCTACGAGCAGTACTTC.

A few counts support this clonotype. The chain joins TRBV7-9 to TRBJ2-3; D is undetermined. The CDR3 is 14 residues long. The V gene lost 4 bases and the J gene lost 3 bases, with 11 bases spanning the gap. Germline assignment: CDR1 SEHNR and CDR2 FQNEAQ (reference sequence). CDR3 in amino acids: CASSYLKGTDTQYF. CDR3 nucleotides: TGTGCCAGCAGCTATCTCAAAGGGACAGATACGCAGTATTTT.

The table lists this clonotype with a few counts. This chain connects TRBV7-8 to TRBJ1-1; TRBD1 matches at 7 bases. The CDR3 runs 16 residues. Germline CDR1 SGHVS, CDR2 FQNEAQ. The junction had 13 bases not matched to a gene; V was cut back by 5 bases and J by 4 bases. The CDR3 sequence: CASSPSRTGSSTEAFF. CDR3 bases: TGTGCCAGCAGCCCCTCTCGGACAGGCTCCTCCACTGAAGCTTTCTTT.

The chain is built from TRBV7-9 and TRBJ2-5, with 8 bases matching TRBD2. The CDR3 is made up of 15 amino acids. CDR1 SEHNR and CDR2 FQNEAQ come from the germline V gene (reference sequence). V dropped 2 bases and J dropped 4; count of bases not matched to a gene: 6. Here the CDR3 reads CASSLRAGVGETQYF. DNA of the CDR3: TGTGCCAGCAGCTTAAGAGCGGGAGTCGGAGAGACCCAGTACTTC.

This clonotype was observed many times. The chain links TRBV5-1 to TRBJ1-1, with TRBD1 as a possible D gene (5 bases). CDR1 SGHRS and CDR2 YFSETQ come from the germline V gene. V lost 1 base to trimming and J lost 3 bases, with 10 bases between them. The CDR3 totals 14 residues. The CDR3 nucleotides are TGCGCCAGCAGCTTGCAGGGATCGGACACTGAAGCTTTCTTT. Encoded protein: CASSLQGSDTEAFF.

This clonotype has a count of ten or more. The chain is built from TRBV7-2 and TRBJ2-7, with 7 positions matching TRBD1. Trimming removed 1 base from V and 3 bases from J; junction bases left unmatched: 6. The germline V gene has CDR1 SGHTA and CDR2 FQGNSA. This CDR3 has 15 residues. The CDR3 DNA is TGTGCCAGCAGCTTAGTCAACAGGGGCGACTACGAGCAGTACTTC. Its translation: CASSLVNRGDYEQYF.

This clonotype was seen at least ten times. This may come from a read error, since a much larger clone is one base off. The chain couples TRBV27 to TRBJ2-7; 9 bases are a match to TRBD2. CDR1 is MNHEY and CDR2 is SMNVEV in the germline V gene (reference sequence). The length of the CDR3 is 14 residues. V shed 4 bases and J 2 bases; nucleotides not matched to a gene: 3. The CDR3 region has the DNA TGTGCCAGCAGTTCTACTAGCGGGCCCTACGAGCAGTACTTC. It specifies CASSSTSGPYEQYF.

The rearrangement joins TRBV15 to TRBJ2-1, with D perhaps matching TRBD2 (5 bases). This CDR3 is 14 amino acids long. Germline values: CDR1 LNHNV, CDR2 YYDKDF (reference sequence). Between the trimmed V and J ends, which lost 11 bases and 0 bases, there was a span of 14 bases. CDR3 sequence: CAAGDTSSYNEQFF. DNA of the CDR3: TGTGCCGCGGGTGACACGAGCTCCTACAATGAGCAGTTCTTC.

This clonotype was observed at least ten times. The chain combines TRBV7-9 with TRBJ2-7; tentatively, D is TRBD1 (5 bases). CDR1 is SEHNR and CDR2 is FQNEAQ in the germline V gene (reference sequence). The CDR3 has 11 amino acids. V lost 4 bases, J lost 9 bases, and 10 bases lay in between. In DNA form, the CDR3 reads TGTGCCAGCAGCTCAACAGGTCCGCAGTACTTC. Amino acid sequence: CASSSTGPQYF.

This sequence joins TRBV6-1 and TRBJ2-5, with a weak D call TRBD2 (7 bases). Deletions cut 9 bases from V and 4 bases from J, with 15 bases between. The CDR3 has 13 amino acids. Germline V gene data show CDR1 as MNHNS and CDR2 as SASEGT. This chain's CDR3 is CARGGGGRETQYF. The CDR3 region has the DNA TGTGCCAGGGGTGGGGGGGGGCGAGAGACCCAGTACTTC.

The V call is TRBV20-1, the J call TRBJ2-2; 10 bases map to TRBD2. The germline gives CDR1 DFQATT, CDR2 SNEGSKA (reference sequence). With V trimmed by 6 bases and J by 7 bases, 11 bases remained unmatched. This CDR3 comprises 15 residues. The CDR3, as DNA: TGCAGTGCAGATACTAGCGGGGTCCCTCACGGGGAGCTGTTTTTT. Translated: CSADTSGVPHGELFF.